Below, one TCR beta chain is given with its context. No antigen is known for it. Stage II-IVA oral cavity squamous cell carcinoma was new and untreated by systemic or radiation therapy. This sample is drawn from a study of neoadjuvant anti-PD-1 for oral cavity cancer. About the research overall: Nivolumab at 3 mg/kg was mostly given biweekly, three to four doses, pre-surgery. Findings and limits, study-wide: Each response group had just a few patients in TCR analyses.

V gave up 2 bases and J gave up 7 bases, with 11 bases separating them. CDR1 and CDR2 from the germline V gene are SEHNR and FQNEAQ (reference sequence). This CDR3 contains 13 residues. Generated by immunoSEQ multiplex PCR, the TCRdb table keeps only in-frame clones and is missing some. The data contain fewer than 40,000 clones, approximately 87% of them singletons. The sequence came from a person between 40 and 80 years old with oral cavity squamous cell carcinoma. The rearrangement links TRBV7-9 to TRBJ1-1; D is undetermined. This specimen was PBMCs, taken before nivolumab (anti-PD-1) treatment. As DNA, the CDR3 is TGTGCCAGCAGCTTATCCTTCGAAGGTGAAGCTTTCTTT. It is translated as CASSLSFEGEAFF.